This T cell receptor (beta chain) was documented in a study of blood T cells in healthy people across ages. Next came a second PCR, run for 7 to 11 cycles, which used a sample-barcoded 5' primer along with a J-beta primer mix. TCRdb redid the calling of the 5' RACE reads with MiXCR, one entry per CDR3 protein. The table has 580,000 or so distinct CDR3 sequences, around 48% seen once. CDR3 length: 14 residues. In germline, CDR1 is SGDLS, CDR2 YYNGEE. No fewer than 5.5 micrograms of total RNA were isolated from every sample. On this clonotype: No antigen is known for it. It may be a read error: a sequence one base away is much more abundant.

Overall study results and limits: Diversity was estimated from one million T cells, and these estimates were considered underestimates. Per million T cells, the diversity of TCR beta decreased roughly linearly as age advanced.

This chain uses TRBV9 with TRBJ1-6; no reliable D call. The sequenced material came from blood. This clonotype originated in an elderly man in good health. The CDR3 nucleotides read TGTGCCAACAGCGTAAGCACAGATAATTCACCCCTCCACTTT. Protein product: CANSVSTDNSPLHF.